The sequence of this TCR beta chain was determined in a study of T cell changes during pregnancy in multiple sclerosis. Profiled with immunoSEQ multiplex PCR; TCRdb holds only in-frame clones, not every one. The data show under 70,000 clones, around 92% seen once. The TCR was taken from a female donor in good health, enrolled as a control in a pregnancy study. This specimen was peripheral blood, taken in the third trimester of pregnancy.

The DNA for the CDR3 is TGTGCCAGCAGCCAAGTTCCGTACAGCGGGGGAAACACCATATATTTT. Its translation: CASSQVPYSGGNTIYF. This chain joins TRBV4-2 and TRBJ1-3; D unresolved. Germline values: CDR1 LGHNA, CDR2 YNFKEQ. The CDR3 consists of 16 residues. V was cut by 1 base and J by 4 bases, with 14 bases left in between.